A single sample is the source of the 11 T cell receptor beta chains below, sequenced in a study of blood T cell repertoires in COVID-19. The table came from immunoSEQ multiplex PCR; TCRdb's copy has only in-frame clones and leaves some out. The sample yields 120,000 or so clones, approximately 87% seen once. Material: peripheral blood. These TCRs come from a woman aged 70 to 79 with acute or convalescent COVID-19.

This CDR3 reads CTSSPPTGGNSPLHF. The DNA for the CDR3 is TGCACCAGCAGCCCTCCCACAGGGGGCAATTCACCCCTCCACTTT. The chain employs TRBV1 and TRBJ1-6; the table gives TRBD1 as D, unverified against the DNA. TRBV1 is listed as a pseudogene. CDR3 length equals 15 residues.

This clone was counted a few times. This chain uses TRBV28 with TRBJ2-2, with 12 bases lining up with TRBD1. The CDR3 is 16 amino acids. CDR1 and CDR2 (germline): MDHEN, SYDVKM. V lost 6 bases, J lost 6 bases, and 8 bases stayed unmatched. As DNA, the CDR3 is TGTGCCAGCAGGCGACCCGGGACAGGGGGCGCCGGGGAGCTGTTTTTT. Translation: CASRRPGTGGAGELFF.

This rearrangement joins TRBV3-1 (or the pseudogene TRBV3-2) to TRBJ2-2, with 7 bases that match TRBD1. The CDR3 loop spans 15 amino acids. CDR1 and CDR2 (germline): LGHDT, YNNKEL (reference sequence). The junction had 4 bases not matched to a gene; V was cut back by 5 bases and J by 1 base. As DNA, the CDR3 is TGTGCCAGCAGCTTCGGGACAGAGAACACCGGGGAGCTGTTTTTT. It encodes CASSFGTENTGELFF.

The chain employs TRBV10-3 and TRBJ2-3; the match to TRBD2 covers 7 bases. CDR3 length equals 15 residues. V lost 3 bases, J lost 3 bases, and 6 bases stayed unmatched. The germline V gene has CDR1 ENHRY and CDR2 SYGVKD. Here the CDR3 DNA reads TGTGCCATCAGTGACCCAATGCGGGGGACAGATACGCAGTATTTT. Translating it yields CAISDPMRGTDTQYF.

The gene calls are TRBV5-1 and TRBJ2-5; the D gene is possibly TRBD1 (6 bases). The V gene's germline CDR1 is SGHRS and CDR2 YFSETQ. V lost 3 bases, J lost 4 bases, and 13 bases lay in between. This CDR3 has 14 amino acids. CDR3 nucleotide sequence: TGCGCCAGCAGCTCTGGGGGCCAGGGAGAGACCCAGTACTTC. This sequence encodes CASSSGGQGETQYF.

The chain employs TRBV10-3 and TRBJ2-2, with TRBD1 matching over 7 bases. The CDR3 has 16 residues. V lost 0 bases, J lost 4 bases, and 5 bases stayed unmatched. Germline CDR1 reads ENHRY; CDR2 reads SYGVKD. The DNA of the CDR3 is TGTGCCATCAGTGAGTCAGGGGGCCGTGTCACCGGGGAGCTGTTTTTT. Its protein product is CAISESGGRVTGELFF.

The gene calls are TRBV6-1 and TRBJ1-5; unclear D gene. Germline V lookup: CDR1 MNHNS, CDR2 SASEGT. This CDR3 has 18 amino acids. V lost 0 bases and J 0 bases, leaving 15 bases between the germline ends. CDR3 in amino acids: CASSEATGLGVSNQPQHF. The CDR3 nucleotides read TGTGCCAGCAGTGAAGCGACGGGGTTGGGAGTTAGCAATCAGCCCCAGCATTTT.

This chain links TRBV12-3 or TRBV12-4 with TRBJ2-1; tentative D call: TRBD2 (5 bases). Trimming stripped 6 bases from V and 9 bases from J, with 12 bases between. The CDR3 spans 12 residues. The CDR3, as DNA: TGTGCCAGCAGCGCTCTGGCGGGTGAGCAGTTCTTC. Its translation: CASSALAGEQFF.

V usage is TRBV5-1 and J usage is TRBJ2-5; unclear D gene. V gave up 0 bases and J gave up 5 bases, with 8 bases separating them. CDR3 size: 13 residues. The V gene's germline CDR1 is SGHRS and CDR2 YFSETQ. The CDR3 bases are TGCGCCAGCAGCTTGGTCGGTACGGAGACCCAGTACTTC. It codes for CASSLVGTETQYF.

V usage is TRBV7-9 and J usage is TRBJ2-7; 7 bases align to TRBD2. Per germline, CDR1 SEHNR and CDR2 FQNEAQ (reference sequence). With 3 bases clipped from V and 3 bases from J, the junction kept 5 bases outside the gene matches. The CDR3 sequence is 14 residues long. This CDR3 is CASSLVLANYEQYF. CDR3 nucleotides: TGTGCCAGCAGCTTGGTACTAGCGAACTACGAGCAGTACTTC.

This chain links TRBV11-1 with TRBJ2-1; possible D gene TRBD2, 7 bases. The CDR3 totals 16 residues. The germline V gene has CDR1 SGHAT and CDR2 FQDESV (reference sequence). V was clipped by 5 bases and J by 4 bases, with 18 bases between them. CDR3 amino acids: CASSPPGGRVYNEQFF. The CDR3 DNA follows: TGTGCCAGCAGCCCTCCGGGGGGCCGGGTATACAATGAGCAGTTCTTC.